Presented here are 29 T cell receptor beta chains from one specimen sequenced in a study of CD8+ T cells in alopecia areata. After isolation, RNA underwent reverse transcription to generate cDNA as the sequencing template. Assay: immunoSEQ multiplex PCR; the TCRdb copy retains only in-frame clones and omits some. The profile shows 150,000 or so clones, around 54% of them singletons. Sequencing was performed on CD4+ T cells sorted from blood. The source is a human donor in good health.

J is TRBJ2-1 and V is TRBV18; 9 positions agree with TRBD2. Trimming cost V 3 bases and J 6 bases; bases outside gene matches: 15. The CDR3 length is 18 residues. Germline CDR1 and CDR2: KGHSH and LQKENI. CDR3 bases: TGTGCCAGCTCACCCCGTAGTAGCGGGAGTACCGGCCTCAATGAGCAGTTCTTC. This codes for CASSPRSSGSTGLNEQFF.

Comments on this clone: One end of the junction does not line up with germline, which may come from a read error. The chain couples TRBV7-8 to TRBJ1-2; D ambiguous. This CDR3 has 12 residues. CDR1 SGHVS and CDR2 FQNEAQ come from the germline V gene. CDR3 DNA sequence: TGTGCCAGCAGCACCACGTCCCTAGCAGCCTTCTTC. The encoded protein is CASSTTSLAAFF.

This chain uses TRBV15 with TRBJ2-6; D is possibly TRBD2 (5 bases). The CDR3 sequence is 15 residues long. Germline lookup yields CDR1 LNHNV and CDR2 YYDKDF (reference sequence). Between the trimmed V and J ends, which lost 3 bases and 9 bases, there was a span of 15 bases. The CDR3 sequence: CATSRNRGKGNVLTF. The CDR3 DNA is TGTGCCACCAGCAGGAACAGAGGGAAAGGCAACGTCCTGACTTTC.

There are a few counts of this clone. The chain uses TRBV19 and TRBJ2-1; no reliable D call. V was pared by 7 bases and J by 6 bases, with 13 bases between. Germline V lookup: CDR1 LNHDA, CDR2 SQIVND (reference sequence). The CDR3 is made up of 13 amino acids. In DNA, the CDR3 is TGTGCCAGTACCCCAAGACCGGGCAATGAGCAGTTCTTC. This translates into CASTPRPGNEQFF.

The rearrangement links TRBV4-1 to TRBJ2-1; the match to TRBD2 covers 15 bases. V trimming: 5 bases; J trimming: 4 bases; junction bases outside the gene matches: 6. The germline CDR1 and CDR2 sequences are MGHRA and YSYEKL. CDR3 size: 17 residues. CDR3 nucleotide sequence: TGCGCCAGCAGCACATCTGGACTAGCGGGGGGGTACAATGAGCAGTTCTTC. Amino acids: CASSTSGLAGGYNEQFF.

V is TRBV29-1 and J is TRBJ2-5; the D call may be TRBD1 or TRBD2 (7 bases each). From germline, CDR1 is SQVTM and CDR2 ANQGSEA. V shed 3 bases and J shed 5 bases, with 16 bases lying between them. The CDR3 sequence is 14 residues long. CDR3 in amino acids: CSVDLLQGGETQYF. The CDR3 nucleotides are TGCAGCGTTGACTTACTCCAGGGGGGGGAGACCCAGTACTTC.

This clone has a single count. This sequence joins TRBV6-5 and TRBJ1-2, with D uncertain. V lost 6 bases, J lost 8 bases, and 16 bases lay in between. CDR1 is MNHEY, CDR2 SVGAGI, per germline. The CDR3 loop spans 13 amino acids. CDR3 sequence reads: CASSSNAAEGYTF. For the CDR3, the DNA is TGTGCCAGCAGCAGCAACGCGGCAGAAGGCTACACCTTC.

The CDR3 coding sequence is TGTGCCAGCAGCCCGGGACTAGCGGGAGTGGTAACCAAGACCCAGTACTTC. It specifies CASSPGLAGVVTKTQYF. The gene calls are TRBV7-9 and TRBJ2-5, with 14 nucleotides matching TRBD2. Trimming removed 5 bases from V and 6 bases from J; junction bases left unmatched: 11. The CDR3 is 17 amino acids. CDR1 and CDR2 from the germline V gene are SEHNR and FQNEAQ (reference sequence). Full variable domain (remainder filled in from reference TRBV7-9 and TRBJ2-5): DTGVSQNPRHKITKRGQNVTFRCDPISEHNRLYWYRQTLGQGPEFLTYFQNEAQLEKSRLLSDRFSAERPKGSFSTLEIQRTEQGDSAMYLCASSPGLAGVVTKTQYFGPGTRLLVL.

The chain has TRBV7-7 and TRBJ2-7, with 8 nucleotides matching TRBD1. Germline lookup yields CDR1 SSHAT and CDR2 FNYEAQ (reference sequence). V was pared by 5 bases and J by 6 bases, with 6 bases of the junction left unmatched. This CDR3 region has 13 residues. The CDR3 DNA follows: TGTGCCAGCAGCCGTGGGACAGGCGGCGAGCAGTACTTC. As protein: CASSRGTGGEQYF.

This clone was detected only a few times. This chain connects TRBV6-1 to TRBJ2-7; D is undetermined. V shed 3 bases and J shed 7 bases, with 13 bases lying between them. The V gene's germline CDR1 is MNHNS and CDR2 SASEGT. The CDR3 covers 13 residues. In DNA, the CDR3 is TGTGCCAGCAGTGATACCCTAAGCGTGGAGCAGTACTTC. Translated, it gives CASSDTLSVEQYF.

The J gene is TRBJ1-2, the V gene TRBV29-1, with 8 bases aligning to TRBD1. The CDR3 length is 16 residues. The germline V gene encodes CDR1 SQVTM and CDR2 ANQGSEA. V was clipped by 4 bases and J by 6 bases; unmatched bases: 16. The CDR3 loop is CSVVVGRGRREDGYTF. CDR3 nucleotide sequence: TGCAGCGTTGTAGTGGGCAGGGGGCGCAGGGAGGATGGCTACACCTTC.

The table lists this clone with a few counts. The chain combines TRBV29-1 with TRBJ1-1; 10 nucleotides match TRBD1. V lost 7 bases and J lost 11; bases outside the gene matches: 10. Germline lookup yields CDR1 SQVTM and CDR2 ANQGSEA. This CDR3 has 12 residues. The CDR3 is CSAQSGTGAAFF. Written as DNA, the CDR3 is TGCAGCGCCCAATCCGGGACAGGGGCCGCTTTCTTT.

The rearrangement uses TRBV9 and TRBJ2-1, with 7 nucleotides matching TRBD1. Trimming took 3 bases from V and 3 from J; bases not matched to a gene: 3. CDR1 is SGDLS, CDR2 YYNGEE, per germline. The CDR3 spans 14 residues. CDR3 coding DNA: TGTGCCAGCAGCGACGGGACAGACTACAATGAGCAGTTCTTC. Protein: CASSDGTDYNEQFF. Variable domain in full (rest from reference TRBV9 and TRBJ2-1): DSGVTQTPKHLITATGQRVTLRCSPRSGDLSVYWYQQSLDQGLQFLIQYYNGEERAKGNILERFSAQQFPDLHSELNLSSLELGDSALYFCASSDGTDYNEQFFGPGTRLTVL.

This clone was seen a few times. The rearrangement joins TRBV11-1 to TRBJ1-1; tentatively, D is TRBD1 (5 bases). This CDR3 has 15 amino acids. V was clipped by 4 bases and J by 0 bases, with 12 bases between them. In germline, CDR1 is SGHAT, CDR2 FQDESV (reference sequence). This chain's CDR3 is CASSSSGLMNTEAFF. The DNA for the CDR3 is TGTGCCAGCAGCTCATCGGGACTCATGAACACTGAAGCTTTCTTT.

This chain uses TRBV15 with TRBJ1-5; TRBD1 is a possible D gene (5 bases). Trimming left V 6 bases short and J 7 bases short, with 13 bases between. The CDR3 length is 13 residues. Germline lookup yields CDR1 LNHNV and CDR2 YYDKDF (reference sequence). The CDR3 region is CATRATVSQPQHF. The CDR3 DNA sequence: TGTGCCACCAGAGCGACAGTCTCGCAGCCCCAGCATTTT. Combining the CDR3 with reference TRBV15 and TRBJ1-5 gives the whole variable domain DAMVIQNPRYQVTQFGKPVTLSCSQTLNHNVMYWYQQKSSQAPKLLFHYYDKDFNNEADTPDNFQSRRPNTSFCFLDIRSPGLGDTAMYLCATRATVSQPQHFGDGTRLSIL.

The sample holds a few counts of this clone. Other DNA variants within this sample encode the same CDR3. The V call is TRBV30, the J call TRBJ2-3; D is undetermined. The V and J ends lost 4 bases and 0 bases respectively, with 2 bases between them. The CDR3 sequence is 11 residues long. From germline, CDR1 is GTSNPN and CDR2 SVGIG (reference sequence). The DNA for the CDR3 is TGTGCCTGGACAAGCACAGATACGCAGTATTTT. It codes for CAWTSTDTQYF.

The chain employs TRBV7-9 and TRBJ2-1, with 9 bases lining up with TRBD1. This CDR3 is built from 15 residues. In germline, CDR1 is SEHNR, CDR2 FQNEAQ (reference sequence). Trimming removed 5 bases from V and 2 bases from J; junction bases left unmatched: 4. The CDR3 loop is CASSRTGEPYNEQFF. CDR3 in DNA: TGTGCCAGCAGCCGGACAGGGGAACCCTACAATGAGCAGTTCTTC.

This chain links TRBV7-2 with TRBJ2-5; weak D call: TRBD2 (6 bases). The germline V and J ends were trimmed by 4 bases and 5 bases, with 11 bases remaining between them. CDR3 length equals 13 residues. Germline CDR1 reads SGHTA; CDR2 reads FQGNSA. The CDR3 coding sequence is TGTGCCAGCAGCTCGGGAGTGCGGGAGACCCAGTACTTC. It codes for CASSSGVRETQYF.

This chain uses TRBV7-9 with TRBJ1-4, with 7 bases aligning to TRBD1. V gave up 6 bases and J gave up 6 bases; unmatched junction bases: 4. The CDR3 spans 13 residues. Per the germline V gene, CDR1 is SEHNR and CDR2 is FQNEAQ (reference sequence). CDR3: CASRRDSHEKLFF. DNA for the CDR3: TGTGCCAGCAGAAGGGACAGCCATGAAAAACTGTTTTTT.

This clone showed up just a few times. V gene TRBV2 combines with J gene TRBJ2-4; D unclear. The CDR3 has 17 residues. Germline-derived CDR1 and CDR2 are SNHLY and FYNNEI. V shed 4 bases and J shed 0 bases, with 16 bases lying between them. CDR3 sequence: CASSASGSRVAKNIQYF. The CDR3 bases are TGTGCCAGCAGTGCGTCGGGCAGTCGAGTAGCCAAAAACATTCAGTACTTC.

In this sample, this clone turned up a few times. CDR3 bases: TGTGCCAGCAGAGGACAGGGATCCCTCGACTATGGCTACACCTTC. Translation gives CASRGQGSLDYGYTF. This chain joins TRBV6-6 and TRBJ1-2; 8 nucleotides line up with TRBD1. Germline V gives CDR1 MNHNY, CDR2 SVGAGI (reference sequence). The CDR3 spans 15 residues. V lost 6 bases, J lost 3 bases, and 9 bases stayed unmatched.

This clone was counted only a few times. This chain connects TRBV6-5 to TRBJ2-1; 8 bases are shared with TRBD2. V dropped 6 bases and J dropped 2; count of bases not matched to a gene: 6. This CDR3 comprises 15 residues. Germline values: CDR1 MNHEY, CDR2 SVGAGI. The CDR3 here is CASRSAGVTYNEQFF. CDR3 nucleotide sequence: TGTGCCAGCAGATCAGCGGGAGTGACCTACAATGAGCAGTTCTTC.

The chain couples TRBV15 to TRBJ1-4, with a weak D call TRBD1 (6 bases). There are 13 residues in the CDR3. The germline V gene has CDR1 LNHNV and CDR2 YYDKDF (reference sequence). V was clipped by 4 bases and J by 6 bases, with 9 bases between them. CDR3 loop: CATSNRADEKLFF. The CDR3 DNA reads TGTGCCACCAGCAACAGGGCAGATGAAAAACTGTTTTTT.

This clone was observed a few times. The chain links TRBV7-9 to TRBJ2-5; D not certain. Trimming cost V 5 bases and J 5 bases, with 9 bases left between them. The CDR3 has 12 residues. Germline V lookup: CDR1 SEHNR, CDR2 FQNEAQ (reference sequence). CDR3 loop: CASSAPRETQYF. The CDR3 DNA reads as TGTGCCAGCAGCGCGCCGAGGGAGACCCAGTACTTC. The variable domain in full, with the rest retrieved from reference TRBV7-9 and TRBJ2-5, is DTGVSQNPRHKITKRGQNVTFRCDPISEHNRLYWYRQTLGQGPEFLTYFQNEAQLEKSRLLSDRFSAERPKGSFSTLEIQRTEQGDSAMYLCASSAPRETQYFGPGTRLLVL.

This clone was seen a single time. The chain recombines TRBV29-1 with TRBJ2-3; no reliable D call. The CDR3 contains 11 residues. V shed 6 bases and J shed 6 bases, with 10 bases lying between them. CDR1 and CDR2 (germline): SQVTM, ANQGSEA. CDR3 protein: CSVLMGDTQYF. Here the CDR3 DNA reads TGCAGCGTCTTGATGGGGGATACGCAGTATTTT.

This clone was recorded a few times. This may come from a read error, since a much larger clone is one base off. The DNA of the CDR3 is TGCGCCAGCAGCCAAGGGGAGGCTAGCGGGAGTCTGAACACCGGGGAGCTGTTTTTT. Encoded protein: CASSQGEASGSLNTGELFF. This chain uses TRBV4-1 with TRBJ2-2, with TRBD2 matching over 10 bases. The CDR3 loop spans 19 amino acids. Germline-derived CDR1 and CDR2 are MGHRA and YSYEKL. The V segment lost 1 base and the J segment 1 base; nucleotides outside the gene matches: 9.

V gene TRBV29-1 combines with J gene TRBJ2-2; unclear D gene. The CDR3 has 12 amino acids. Germline CDR1 is SQVTM and CDR2 is ANQGSEA. V lost 7 bases to trimming and J lost 9 bases, with 15 bases between them. The CDR3 loop reads CSAAHRQWELFF. The CDR3 DNA reads TGCAGCGCCGCCCACCGTCAATGGGAGCTGTTTTTT.

The chain recombines TRBV29-1 with TRBJ1-2; 8 nucleotides line up with TRBD1. CDR3 size: 11 residues. Per the germline V gene, CDR1 is SQVTM and CDR2 is ANQGSEA. V lost 5 bases and J lost 8; bases outside the gene matches: 4. The CDR3 DNA reads as TGCAGCGTTCTGGGACAGGAAGGCTACACCTTC. The encoded protein is CSVLGQEGYTF. The full variable domain, its missing parts supplied by reference TRBV29-1 and TRBJ1-2, is SAVISQKPSRDICQRGTSLTIQCQVDSQVTMMFWYRQQPGQSLTLIATANQGSEATYESGFVIDKFPISRPNLTFSTLTVSNMSPEDSSIYLCSVLGQEGYTFGSGTRLTVV.

This chain connects TRBV30 to TRBJ2-4; tentative D call: TRBD2 (6 bases). This CDR3 contains 13 residues. Per germline, CDR1 GTSNPN and CDR2 SVGIG (reference sequence). Trimming shortened V by 0 bases and J by 9 bases, and 12 bases separated the two germline ends. The CDR3 reads CAWSVRVGGIQYF. CDR3 nucleotides: TGTGCCTGGAGTGTACGGGTCGGGGGCATTCAGTACTTC.